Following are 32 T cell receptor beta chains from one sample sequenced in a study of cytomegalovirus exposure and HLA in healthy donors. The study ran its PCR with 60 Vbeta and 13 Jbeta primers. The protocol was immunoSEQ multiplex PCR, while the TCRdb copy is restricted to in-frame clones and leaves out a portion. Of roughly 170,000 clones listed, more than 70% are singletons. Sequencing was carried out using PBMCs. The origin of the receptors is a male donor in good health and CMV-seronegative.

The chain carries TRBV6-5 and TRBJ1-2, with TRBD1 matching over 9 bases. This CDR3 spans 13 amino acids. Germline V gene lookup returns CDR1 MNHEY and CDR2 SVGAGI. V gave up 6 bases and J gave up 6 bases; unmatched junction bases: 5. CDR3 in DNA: TGTGCCAGCAGCCCGAGACAGGGGGATGGCTACACCTTC. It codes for CASSPRQGDGYTF.

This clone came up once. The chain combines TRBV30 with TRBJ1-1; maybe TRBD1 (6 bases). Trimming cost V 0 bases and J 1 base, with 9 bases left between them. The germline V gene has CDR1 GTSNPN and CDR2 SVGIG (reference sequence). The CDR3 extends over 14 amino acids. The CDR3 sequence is CAWSVQGPNTEAFF. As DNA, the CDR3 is TGTGCCTGGAGTGTACAGGGACCGAACACTGAAGCTTTCTTT. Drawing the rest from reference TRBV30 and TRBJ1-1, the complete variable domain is SQTIHQWPATLVQPVGSPLSLECTVEGTSNPNLYWYRQAAGRGLQLLFYSVGIGQISSEVPQNLSASRPQDRQFILSSKKLLLSDSGFYLCAWSVQGPNTEAFFGQGTRLTVV.

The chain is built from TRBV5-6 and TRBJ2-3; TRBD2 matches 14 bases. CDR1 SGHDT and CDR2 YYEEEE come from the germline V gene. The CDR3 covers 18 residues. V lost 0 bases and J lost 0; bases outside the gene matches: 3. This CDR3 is CASSLGTSGGSSTDTQYF. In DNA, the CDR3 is TGTGCCAGCAGCTTGGGGACTAGCGGGGGGTCTAGCACAGATACGCAGTATTTT.

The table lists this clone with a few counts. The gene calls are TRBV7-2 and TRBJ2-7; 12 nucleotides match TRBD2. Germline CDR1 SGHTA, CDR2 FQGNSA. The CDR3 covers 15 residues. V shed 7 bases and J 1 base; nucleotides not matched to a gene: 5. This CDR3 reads CASMPSGGASYEQYF. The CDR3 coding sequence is TGTGCCAGCATGCCTAGCGGGGGGGCATCCTACGAGCAGTACTTC.

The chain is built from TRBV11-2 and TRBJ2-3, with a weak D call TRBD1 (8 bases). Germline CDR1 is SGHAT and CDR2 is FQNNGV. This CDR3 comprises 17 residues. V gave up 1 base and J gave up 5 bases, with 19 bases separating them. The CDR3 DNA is TGTGCCAGCAGCTTAGGAAGACGGACAGGGAGGGGAGATACGCAGTATTTT. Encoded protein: CASSLGRRTGRGDTQYF. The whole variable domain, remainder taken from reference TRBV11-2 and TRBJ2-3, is EAGVAQSPRYKIIEKRQSVAFWCNPISGHATLYWYQQILGQGPKLLIQFQNNGVVDDSQLPKDRFSAERLKGVDSTLKIQPAKLEDSAVYLCASSLGRRTGRGDTQYFGPGTRLTVL.

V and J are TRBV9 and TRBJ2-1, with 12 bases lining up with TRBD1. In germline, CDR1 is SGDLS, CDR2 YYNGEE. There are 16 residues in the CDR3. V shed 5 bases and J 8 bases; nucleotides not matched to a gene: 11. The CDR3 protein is CASSAPRDRGLYEQFF. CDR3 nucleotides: TGTGCCAGCAGTGCACCCAGGGACAGGGGGCTGTATGAGCAGTTCTTC.

CDR3 amino acids: CASSLDASGFTDTQYF. Here the CDR3 DNA reads TGTGCCAGCAGCTTGGACGCTAGCGGGTTCACAGATACGCAGTATTTT. J is TRBJ2-3 and V is TRBV5-6, with 8 bases matching TRBD2. The J segment lost 2 bases and the V segment lost 0 bases, leaving 5 bases of the junction unmatched. The germline V gene has CDR1 SGHDT and CDR2 YYEEEE. The CDR3 has 16 amino acids.

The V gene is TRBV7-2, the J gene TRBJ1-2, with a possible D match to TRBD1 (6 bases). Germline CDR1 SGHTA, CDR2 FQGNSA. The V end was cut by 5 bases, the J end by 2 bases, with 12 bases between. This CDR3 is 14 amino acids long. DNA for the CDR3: TGTGCCAGCAGCCAACAGGGTCGAAACTATGGCTACACCTTC. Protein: CASSQQGRNYGYTF.

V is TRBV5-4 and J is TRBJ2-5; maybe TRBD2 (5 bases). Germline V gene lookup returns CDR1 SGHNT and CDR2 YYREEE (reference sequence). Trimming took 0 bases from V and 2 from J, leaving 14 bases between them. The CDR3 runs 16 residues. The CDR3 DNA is TGTGCCAGCAGCTTGGCCCTGGCGGGCAGGCAAGAGACCCAGTACTTC. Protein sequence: CASSLALAGRQETQYF.

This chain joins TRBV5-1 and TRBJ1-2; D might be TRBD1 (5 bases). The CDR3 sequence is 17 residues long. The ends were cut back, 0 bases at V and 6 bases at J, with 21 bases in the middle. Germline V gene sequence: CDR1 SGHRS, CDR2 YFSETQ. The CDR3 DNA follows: TGCGCCAGCAGCTTGGCCGGTGCAGGGTTTGTCAAGGATGGCTACACCTTC. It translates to CASSLAGAGFVKDGYTF.

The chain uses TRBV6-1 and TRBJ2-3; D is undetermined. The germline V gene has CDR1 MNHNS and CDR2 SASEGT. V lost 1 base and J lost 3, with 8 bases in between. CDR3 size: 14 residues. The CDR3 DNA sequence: TGTGCCAGCAGTGAAGGGCCCGGGACAGATACGCAGTATTTT. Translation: CASSEGPGTDTQYF.

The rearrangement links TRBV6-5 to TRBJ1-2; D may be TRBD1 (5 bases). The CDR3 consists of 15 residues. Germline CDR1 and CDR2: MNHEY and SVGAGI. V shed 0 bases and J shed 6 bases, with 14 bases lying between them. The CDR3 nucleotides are TGTGCCAGCAGTTACTCGAGTCAGGGTTTGGATGGCTACACCTTC. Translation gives CASSYSSQGLDGYTF.

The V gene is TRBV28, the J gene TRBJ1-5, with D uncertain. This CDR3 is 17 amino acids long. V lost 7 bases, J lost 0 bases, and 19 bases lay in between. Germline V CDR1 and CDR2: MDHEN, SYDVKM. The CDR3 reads CASTFTTDPYSNQPQHF. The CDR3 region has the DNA TGTGCCAGCACCTTCACCACAGATCCGTATAGCAATCAGCCCCAGCATTTT.

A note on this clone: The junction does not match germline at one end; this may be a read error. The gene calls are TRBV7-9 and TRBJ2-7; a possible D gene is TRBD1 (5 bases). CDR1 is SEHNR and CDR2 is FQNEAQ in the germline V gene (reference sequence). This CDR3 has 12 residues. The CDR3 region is CSSSADIVEQYF. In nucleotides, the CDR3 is TGTTCCAGCAGCGCGGACATTGTTGAGCAGTACTTC.

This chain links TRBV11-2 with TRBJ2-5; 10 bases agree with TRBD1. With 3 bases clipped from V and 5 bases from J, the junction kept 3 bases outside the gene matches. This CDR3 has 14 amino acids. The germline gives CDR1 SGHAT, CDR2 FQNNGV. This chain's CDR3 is CASSLTGGLETQYF. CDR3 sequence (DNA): TGTGCCAGCAGCTTGACAGGGGGCCTCGAGACCCAGTACTTC. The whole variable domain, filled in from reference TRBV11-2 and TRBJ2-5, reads EAGVAQSPRYKIIEKRQSVAFWCNPISGHATLYWYQQILGQGPKLLIQFQNNGVVDDSQLPKDRFSAERLKGVDSTLKIQPAKLEDSAVYLCASSLTGGLETQYFGPGTRLLVL.

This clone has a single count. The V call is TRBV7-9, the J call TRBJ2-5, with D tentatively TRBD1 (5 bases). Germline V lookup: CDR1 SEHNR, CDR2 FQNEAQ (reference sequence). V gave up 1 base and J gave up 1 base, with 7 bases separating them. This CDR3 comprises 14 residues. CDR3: CASSLGRGQETQYF. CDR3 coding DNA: TGTGCCAGCAGCTTAGGTAGGGGCCAAGAGACCCAGTACTTC.

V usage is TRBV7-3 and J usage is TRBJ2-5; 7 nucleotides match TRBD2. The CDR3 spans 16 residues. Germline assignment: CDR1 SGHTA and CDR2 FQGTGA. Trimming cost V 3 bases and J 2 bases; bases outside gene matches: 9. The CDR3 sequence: CASSFWGGGGQETQYF. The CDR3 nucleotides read TGTGCCAGCAGCTTTTGGGGGGGAGGTGGGCAAGAGACCCAGTACTTC.

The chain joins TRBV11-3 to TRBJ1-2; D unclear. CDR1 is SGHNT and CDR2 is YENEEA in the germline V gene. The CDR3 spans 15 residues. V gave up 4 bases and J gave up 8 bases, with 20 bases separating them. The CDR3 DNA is TGTGCCAGCAGCTCCCTATTGTGCGGGGTGCAGGGCTACACCTTC. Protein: CASSSLLCGVQGYTF.

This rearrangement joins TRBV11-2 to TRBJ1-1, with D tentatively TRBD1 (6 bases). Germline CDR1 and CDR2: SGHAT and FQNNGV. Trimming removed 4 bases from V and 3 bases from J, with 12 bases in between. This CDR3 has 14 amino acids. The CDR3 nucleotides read TGTGCCAGCAGCTCCAGGGGAGGGGACACTGAAGCTTTCTTT. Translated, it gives CASSSRGGDTEAFF.

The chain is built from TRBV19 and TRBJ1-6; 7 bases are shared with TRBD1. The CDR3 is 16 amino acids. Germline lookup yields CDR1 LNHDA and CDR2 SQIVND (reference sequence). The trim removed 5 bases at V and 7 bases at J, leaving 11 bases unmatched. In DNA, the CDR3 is TGTGCCAGTAGTCTACTACCGGGACAGAGCAATTCACCCCTCCACTTT. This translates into CASSLLPGQSNSPLHF. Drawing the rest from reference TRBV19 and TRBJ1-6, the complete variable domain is DGGITQSPKYLFRKEGQNVTLSCEQNLNHDAMYWYRQDPGQGLRLIYYSQIVNDFQKGDIAEGYSVSREKKESFPLTVTSAQKNPTAFYLCASSLLPGQSNSPLHFGNGTRLTVT.

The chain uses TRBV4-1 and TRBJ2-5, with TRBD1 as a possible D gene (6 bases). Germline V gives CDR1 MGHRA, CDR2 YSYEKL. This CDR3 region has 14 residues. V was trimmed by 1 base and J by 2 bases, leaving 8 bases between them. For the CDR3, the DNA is TGCGCCAGCAGCCAAGCCGGACAGCAAGAGACCCAGTACTTC. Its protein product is CASSQAGQQETQYF.

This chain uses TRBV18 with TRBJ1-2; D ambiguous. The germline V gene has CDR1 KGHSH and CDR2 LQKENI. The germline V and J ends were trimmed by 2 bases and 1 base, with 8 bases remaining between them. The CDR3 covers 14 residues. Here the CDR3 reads CASSPLPDNYGYTF. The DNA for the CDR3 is TGTGCCAGCTCACCATTGCCAGATAACTATGGCTACACCTTC.

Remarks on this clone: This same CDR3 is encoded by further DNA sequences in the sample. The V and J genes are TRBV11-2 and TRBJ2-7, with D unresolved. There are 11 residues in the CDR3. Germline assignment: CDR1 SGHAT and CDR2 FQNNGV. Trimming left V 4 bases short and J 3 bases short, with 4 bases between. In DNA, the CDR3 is TGTGCCAGCAGCTCGGGCTACGAGCAGTACTTC. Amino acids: CASSSGYEQYF.

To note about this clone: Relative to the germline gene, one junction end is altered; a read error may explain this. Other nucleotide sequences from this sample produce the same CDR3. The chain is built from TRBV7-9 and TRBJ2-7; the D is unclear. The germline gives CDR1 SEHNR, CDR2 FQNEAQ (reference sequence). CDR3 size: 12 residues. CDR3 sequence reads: CSSSPSSYEQYF. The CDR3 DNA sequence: TGTTCCAGCAGCCCCTCCTCCTACGAGCAGTACTTC.

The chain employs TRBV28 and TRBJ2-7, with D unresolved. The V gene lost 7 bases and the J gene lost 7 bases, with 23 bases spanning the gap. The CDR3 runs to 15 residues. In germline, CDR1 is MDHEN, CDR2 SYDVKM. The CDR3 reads CASTPSPAPPKEQYF. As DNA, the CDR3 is TGTGCCAGCACCCCTTCCCCAGCGCCCCCTAAGGAGCAGTACTTC.

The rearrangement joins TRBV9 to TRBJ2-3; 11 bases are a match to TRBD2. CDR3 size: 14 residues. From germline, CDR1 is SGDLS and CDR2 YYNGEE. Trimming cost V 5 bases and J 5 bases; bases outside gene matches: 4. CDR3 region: CASRTSGVGDTQYF. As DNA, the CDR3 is TGTGCCAGCAGGACTAGCGGGGTAGGAGATACGCAGTATTTT. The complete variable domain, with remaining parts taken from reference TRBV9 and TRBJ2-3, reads DSGVTQTPKHLITATGQRVTLRCSPRSGDLSVYWYQQSLDQGLQFLIQYYNGEERAKGNILERFSAQQFPDLHSELNLSSLELGDSALYFCASRTSGVGDTQYFGPGTRLTVL.

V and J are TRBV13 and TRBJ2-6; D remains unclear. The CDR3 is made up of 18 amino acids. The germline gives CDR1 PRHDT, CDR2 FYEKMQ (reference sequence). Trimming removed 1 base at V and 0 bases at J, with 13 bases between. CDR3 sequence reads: CASSLVMSVLSGANVLTF. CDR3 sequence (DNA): TGTGCCAGCAGCTTAGTAATGTCGGTCCTCTCTGGGGCCAACGTCCTGACTTTC.

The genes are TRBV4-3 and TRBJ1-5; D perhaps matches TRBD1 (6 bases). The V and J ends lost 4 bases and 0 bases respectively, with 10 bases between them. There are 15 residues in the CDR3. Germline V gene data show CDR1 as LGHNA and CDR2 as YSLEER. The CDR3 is CASSPTGYSNQPQHF. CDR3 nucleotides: TGCGCCAGCAGCCCGACAGGATATAGCAATCAGCCCCAGCATTTT.

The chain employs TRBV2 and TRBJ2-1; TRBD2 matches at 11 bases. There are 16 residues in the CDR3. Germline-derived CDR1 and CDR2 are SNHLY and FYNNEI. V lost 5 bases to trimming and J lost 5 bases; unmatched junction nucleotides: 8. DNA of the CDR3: TGTGCCAGCAGTAGATCCGGGACTAGCGGCAACAATGAGCAGTTCTTC. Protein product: CASSRSGTSGNNEQFF.

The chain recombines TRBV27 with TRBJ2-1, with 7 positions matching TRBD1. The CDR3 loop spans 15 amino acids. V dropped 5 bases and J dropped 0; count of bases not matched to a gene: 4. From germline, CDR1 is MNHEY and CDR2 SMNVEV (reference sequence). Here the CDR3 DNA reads TGTGCCAGCAGTGGGACAGTAAGCTCCTACAATGAGCAGTTCTTC. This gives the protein CASSGTVSSYNEQFF.

The CDR3 loop is CASSQTTGGQPQHF. The CDR3 DNA reads TGCGCCAGCAGCCAAACGACAGGCGGTCAGCCCCAGCATTTT. The genes are TRBV4-3 and TRBJ1-5, with D possibly TRBD1 on 6 matching bases. There are 14 residues in the CDR3. From germline, CDR1 is LGHNA and CDR2 YSLEER. The V end lost 2 bases, the J end lost 6 bases, and 11 bases lay between the germline ends.

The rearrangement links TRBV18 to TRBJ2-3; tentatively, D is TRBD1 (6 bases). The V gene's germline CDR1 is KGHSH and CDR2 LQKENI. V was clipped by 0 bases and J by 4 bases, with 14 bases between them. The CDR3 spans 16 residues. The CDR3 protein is CASSPPGTGYPDTQYF. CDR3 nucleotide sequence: TGTGCCAGCTCACCACCGGGTACAGGGTACCCAGATACGCAGTATTTT.